The 14 T cell receptor beta chains below were found in one sample sequenced in a study of blood T cell repertoires in COVID-19. Clones were read by immunoSEQ multiplex PCR, and TCRdb kept only the in-frame ones, dropping some. The data show more than 150,000 clones, around 73% seen once. The sequenced material came from PBMCs or T cells enriched from blood (not recorded which). Source of these receptors: a woman aged 50 to 60 who had recovered from COVID-19.

V is TRBV27 and J is TRBJ2-5, with 15 positions matching TRBD2. Per germline, CDR1 MNHEY and CDR2 SMNVEV (reference sequence). V dropped 5 bases and J dropped 7; count of bases not matched to a gene: 8. The CDR3 is 16 residues long. CDR3 amino acids: CASSQARTSGGGTQYF. In DNA form, the CDR3 reads TGTGCCAGCAGTCAAGCCCGGACTAGCGGGGGGGGGACCCAGTACTTC.

The chain is built from TRBV18 and TRBJ2-6; D unresolved. This CDR3 has 13 residues. V shed 6 bases and J shed 2 bases, with 5 bases lying between them. Germline V CDR1 and CDR2: KGHSH, LQKENI. The CDR3 loop is CASSRTGANVLTF. In DNA form, the CDR3 reads TGTGCCAGCTCGAGGACTGGGGCCAACGTCCTGACTTTC.

V gene TRBV19 combines with J gene TRBJ1-1, with 9 positions matching TRBD1. Unmatched junction bases numbered 10, after V lost 6 bases and J lost 5 bases. CDR3 length: 15 residues. Germline-derived CDR1 and CDR2 are LNHDA and SQIVND (reference sequence). In DNA form, the CDR3 reads TGTGCCAGTAGCCTAGAACAGGGGGCAGCGACTGAAGCTTTCTTT. Translating gives CASSLEQGAATEAFF.

This chain's CDR3 is CASSYRGGNTEAFF. The CDR3 DNA is TGTGCCAGCAGTTACAGGGGAGGCAACACTGAAGCTTTCTTT. The chain joins TRBV6-5 to TRBJ1-1; TRBD1 might be the D (5 bases). Germline V gives CDR1 MNHEY, CDR2 SVGAGI. The CDR3 sequence is 14 residues long. Trimming took off 2 bases at V and 2 bases at J, with 9 bases between the two ends.

The rearrangement links TRBV5-6 to TRBJ1-4; 10 nucleotides line up with TRBD1. The V gene's germline CDR1 is SGHDT and CDR2 YYEEEE. CDR3 length: 15 residues. The junction had 6 bases not matched to a gene; V was cut back by 2 bases and J by 8 bases. CDR3 sequence reads: CASSFAGTGVEKLFF. CDR3 in DNA: TGTGCCAGCAGCTTTGCCGGGACAGGGGTCGAAAAACTGTTTTTT.

This clone occurred once. In DNA, the CDR3 is TGTGCCACCAGTGCCATAGGAGGGAACTACGAGCAGTACTTC. Protein product: CATSAIGGNYEQYF. V gene TRBV24-1 combines with J gene TRBJ2-7, with D perhaps TRBD2 (6 bases). With 5 bases removed from V and 3 bases from J, the gap between germline ends came to 13 bases. Germline V CDR1 and CDR2: KGHDR, SFDVKD. The CDR3 runs to 14 residues.

The sample holds a few counts of this clone. V usage is TRBV28 and J usage is TRBJ2-7, with 9 bases fitting TRBD1. CDR1 is MDHEN, CDR2 SYDVKM, per germline. V lost 6 bases, J lost 2 bases, and 8 bases stayed unmatched. This CDR3 spans 15 amino acids. The CDR3 is CASSSGQGQPYEQYF. The CDR3 DNA reads as TGTGCCAGCAGCTCAGGACAGGGGCAACCCTACGAGCAGTACTTC.

The chain employs TRBV7-9 and TRBJ2-3; 10 positions agree with TRBD2. The germline V gene has CDR1 SEHNR and CDR2 FQNEAQ (reference sequence). Losses at the gene ends were 4 bases for V and 0 bases for J; bases not matched to a gene: 7. This CDR3 comprises 17 residues. Written as DNA, the CDR3 is TGTGCCAGCAGCTCGAACCTGGGACTAGCGAGCACAGATACGCAGTATTTT. Its translation: CASSSNLGLASTDTQYF.

This chain joins TRBV18 and TRBJ1-1; D unclear. Trimming pared 6 bases from V and 7 bases from J, leaving 9 bases between. The CDR3 has 11 residues. Germline CDR1 is KGHSH and CDR2 is LQKENI. This CDR3 reads CASSRLDEAFF. CDR3 in DNA: TGTGCCAGCTCCAGGCTGGATGAAGCTTTCTTT.

In this sample, this clone turned up once. V and J are TRBV4-1 and TRBJ1-5; the D gene is possibly TRBD1 (5 bases). The germline V and J ends were trimmed by 0 bases and 9 bases, with 15 bases remaining between them. Germline lookup yields CDR1 MGHRA and CDR2 YSYEKL. CDR3 length: 15 amino acids. The CDR3 DNA sequence: TGCGCCAGCAGCCAAGATTCGGCAGGGAAGGCGCCCCAGCATTTT. Residues: CASSQDSAGKAPQHF.

This chain uses TRBV11-2 with TRBJ1-5; D is unclear. Germline CDR1 and CDR2: SGHAT and FQNNGV. This CDR3 contains 15 residues. The germline V and J ends were trimmed by 5 bases and 2 bases, with 13 bases remaining between them. CDR3 DNA: TGTGCCAGCAGCGGATTGGGCCGAGGCAATCAGCCCCAGCATTTT. Its translation is CASSGLGRGNQPQHF.

CDR3 protein: CASNSGDSGNTIYF. CDR3 nucleotides: TGTGCCAGCAACTCCGGGGACTCTGGAAACACCATATATTTT. The V call is TRBV28, the J call TRBJ1-3; no firm D call. The CDR3 consists of 14 residues. The germline V and J ends were trimmed by 7 bases and 0 bases, with 10 bases remaining between them. CDR1 is MDHEN, CDR2 SYDVKM, per germline.

This chain connects TRBV28 to TRBJ1-5; D ambiguous. V was trimmed by 5 bases and J by 0 bases, leaving 8 bases between them. The CDR3 has 14 amino acids. Per the germline V gene, CDR1 is MDHEN and CDR2 is SYDVKM. The CDR3 is CASSPPYSNQPQHF. The CDR3 DNA is TGTGCCAGCAGTCCGCCCTATAGCAATCAGCCCCAGCATTTT.

The rearrangement joins TRBV7-8 to TRBJ1-1, with 7 positions matching TRBD1. Trimming removed 1 base from V and 1 base from J; junction bases left unmatched: 3. CDR3 length equals 15 residues. The germline CDR1 and CDR2 sequences are SGHVS and FQNEAQ. CDR3 DNA sequence: TGTGCCAGCAGCTTAGTAGGGGGCGGGAACACTGAAGCTTTCTTT. This encodes CASSLVGGGNTEAFF.